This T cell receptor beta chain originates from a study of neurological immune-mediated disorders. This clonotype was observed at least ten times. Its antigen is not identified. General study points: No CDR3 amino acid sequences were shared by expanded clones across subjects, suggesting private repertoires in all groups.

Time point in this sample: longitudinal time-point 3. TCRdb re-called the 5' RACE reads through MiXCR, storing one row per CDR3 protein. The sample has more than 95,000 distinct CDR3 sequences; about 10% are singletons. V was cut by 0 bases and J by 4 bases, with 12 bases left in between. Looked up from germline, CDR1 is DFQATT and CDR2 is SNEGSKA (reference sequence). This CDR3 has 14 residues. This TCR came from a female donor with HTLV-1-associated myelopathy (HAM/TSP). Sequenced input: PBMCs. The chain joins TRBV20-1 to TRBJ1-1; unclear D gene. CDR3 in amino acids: CSAREGVVGTEAFF. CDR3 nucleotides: TGCAGTGCTAGAGAGGGAGTGGTGGGCACTGAAGCTTTCTTT.